Listed below are T cell receptor beta chains from one sample, sequenced in a study of early T cells in non-severe SARS-CoV-2 infection. In TCRdb, the 5' RACE reads were re-called with MiXCR into one record per CDR3 protein. Of about 100,000 distinct CDR3 sequences listed, roughly an eighth are singletons. Specimen: whole blood. The receptors originated from an adult who was a healthcare worker with PCR-confirmed SARS-CoV-2 infection or an uninfected control (not recorded which). Each CDR3 is given with its conserved first and last residue. The D gene is left open where the match is weak. Only some rows state a clone size, as once, few, many or a class for expanded clones.

d_gene	j_gene	abundance	v_gene	CDR3nt	CDR3aa
-	TRBJ2-7	many	TRBV7-9	TGTGCCAGCAGCCTGGGACAAATCTACGAGCAGTACTTC	CASSLGQIYEQYF
-	TRBJ1-1	few	TRBV6-2/TRBV6-3	TGTGCCAGCAGCTCGAGCAGGGTGGAGGCTGAAGCTTTCTTT	CASSSSRVEAEAFF
-	TRBJ2-7	-	TRBV7-2	TGTGCCAGCAGCTTACAAGCCTCTTCCTACGAGCAGTACTTC	CASSLQASSYEQYF
-	TRBJ2-3	few	TRBV4-1	TGCGCCAGCAGCCAAGTAGGCGGGCGTACAGATACGCAGTATTTT	CASSQVGGRTDTQYF
TRBD1	TRBJ1-1	-	TRBV20-1	TGCAGTGCTAAAGGGACAGGGGCCCAGTACTTGAACACTGAAGCTTTCTTT	CSAKGTGAQYLNTEAFF
-	TRBJ2-7	-	TRBV11-1	TGTGCCAGCACCCACGGCGGCAGGATGTACTTC	CASTHGGRMYF
-	TRBJ1-2	many	TRBV28	TGTGCCAGCAGCCCAACCGAGACTAACTATGGCTACACCTTC	CASSPTETNYGYTF
-	TRBJ1-6	few	TRBV7-4	TGTGCCAGCAGCTCCGGGGCTCACCGGTCACCCCTCCACTTT	CASSSGAHRSPLHF
-	TRBJ2-7	-	TRBV20-1	TGCAGTGCTAGCAGGGGTCTGGACGAGCAGTACTTC	CSASRGLDEQYF
TRBD1	TRBJ1-6	-	TRBV2	TGTGCCAGCAGTGCCAACAGGGGCGAGAATTCACCCCTCCACTTT	CASSANRGENSPLHF
-	TRBJ1-1	-	TRBV2	TGTGCCAGCAGTGAGCCAGAGAACACTGAAGCTTTCTTT	CASSEPENTEAFF
-	TRBJ2-5	once	TRBV12-2	TGTGCAAGTCGCTTAGGAAGGGACAGTTCTCAAGAGACCCAGTACTTC	CASRLGRDSSQETQYF
-	TRBJ2-1	many	TRBV9	TGTGCCAGCAGCCCAGGGCCGACCCAATACAATGAGCAGTTCTTC	CASSPGPTQYNEQFF
-	TRBJ2-5	few	TRBV18	TGTGCCAGCTCACCCGAGATAGGAGAGACCCAGTACTTC	CASSPEIGETQYF
-	TRBJ2-5	many	TRBV4-3	TGCGCCAGCAGCCAGAACCCCAGGGACCCTGGGACCCAGTACTTC	CASSQNPRDPGTQYF
TRBD1	TRBJ2-7	many	TRBV2	TGTGCCAGCAGCCACCCGGGACAGGGGTCCCACGAGCAGTACTTC	CASSHPGQGSHEQYF
-	TRBJ2-7	-	TRBV2	TGTGCCAGCAGTGAACAGGGTCCCCACGAGCAGTACTTC	CASSEQGPHEQYF
-	TRBJ2-5	-	TRBV10-3	TGTGCCATCAGTGTCTCAGGGCAAAGTGAGACCCAGCACTTC	CAISVSGQSETQHF
TRBD2	TRBJ2-2	-	TRBV7-2	TGTGCCAGCAGCCTCTTGCGGGCAGCGGGGGGGCCGACGAACACCGGGGAGCTGTTTTTT	CASSLLRAAGGPTNTGELFF
-	TRBJ1-1	-	TRBV2	TGTGCCAGCAGATCTGACGGCAACACTGAAGCTTTCTTT	CASRSDGNTEAFF
-	TRBJ2-5	many	TRBV28	TGTGCCAGCAGTCTATCGCGTCTTCGAGAGACCCAGTACTTC	CASSLSRLRETQYF
-	TRBJ2-7	few	TRBV28	TGTGCCAGCAGCCGCCCCTCTAAGCCCGTGTCCTACGAGCAGTACTTC	CASSRPSKPVSYEQYF
TRBD1	TRBJ2-1	few	TRBV5-1	TGCGCCAGCAGCTTCGCACCGACAGGGTCCTCCTACAATGAGCAGTTCTTC	CASSFAPTGSSYNEQFF
-	TRBJ1-1	-	TRBV11-2	TGTGCCAGCAGCTTGGGCACCCTGAAGGCTTTCTTT	CASSLGTLKAFF
-	TRBJ1-5	-	TRBV7-8	TGTGCCAGCAGCTTAGTGGGGCGGAATAGCAATCAGCCCCAGCATTTT	CASSLVGRNSNQPQHF
-	TRBJ2-3	-	TRBV3-1	TGTGCCAGCAGTCAAGGGTGGACTATCCCTTATTTT	CASSQGWTIPYF
-	TRBJ1-2	-	TRBV20-1	TGCAGTGCCCCCAATAGGGATTCCTGGGGTGGCTACACCTTC	CSAPNRDSWGGYTF
-	TRBJ1-5	many	TRBV6-1	TGTGCCAGCAGGCACCGCCCCCGGGAACCAGGTCAGCCCCAGCATTTT	CASRHRPREPGQPQHF
TRBD1	TRBJ2-1	many	TRBV6-5	TGTGCCAGCACCCGGACGGGGACAGGGAAATACAATGAGCAGTTCTTC	CASTRTGTGKYNEQFF
-	TRBJ2-7	-	TRBV14	TGTGCCAGCAGCCAAGATCCCAGGGATCCTTCGACAACCTACGAGCAGTACTTC	CASSQDPRDPSTTYEQYF
-	TRBJ2-1	few	TRBV29-1	TGCAGCGTCGAACCCTACAATGAGCAGTTCTTC	CSVEPYNEQFF
TRBD1	TRBJ2-2	few	TRBV10-1	TGCGCCAGCCAGGACAGGTTGAACACCGGGGAGCTGTTTTTT	CASQDRLNTGELFF
-	TRBJ2-7	many	TRBV28	TGTGCCAGCAGCCTCCCCGAGGCGGCCTCCTACGAGCAGTACTTC	CASSLPEAASYEQYF
-	TRBJ2-5	-	TRBV27	TGTGCCAGCAGCGCGACAGCAGAGGAGACCCAGTACTTC	CASSATAEETQYF
-	TRBJ1-2	-	TRBV18	TGTGCCAGCTCACCATTAACAGGAAAATCCTATGGCTACACCTTC	CASSPLTGKSYGYTF
TRBD1	TRBJ1-5	-	TRBV20-1	TGCAGTGCTGGACAGGGGAGAAATCAGCCCCAGCATTTT	CSAGQGRNQPQHF